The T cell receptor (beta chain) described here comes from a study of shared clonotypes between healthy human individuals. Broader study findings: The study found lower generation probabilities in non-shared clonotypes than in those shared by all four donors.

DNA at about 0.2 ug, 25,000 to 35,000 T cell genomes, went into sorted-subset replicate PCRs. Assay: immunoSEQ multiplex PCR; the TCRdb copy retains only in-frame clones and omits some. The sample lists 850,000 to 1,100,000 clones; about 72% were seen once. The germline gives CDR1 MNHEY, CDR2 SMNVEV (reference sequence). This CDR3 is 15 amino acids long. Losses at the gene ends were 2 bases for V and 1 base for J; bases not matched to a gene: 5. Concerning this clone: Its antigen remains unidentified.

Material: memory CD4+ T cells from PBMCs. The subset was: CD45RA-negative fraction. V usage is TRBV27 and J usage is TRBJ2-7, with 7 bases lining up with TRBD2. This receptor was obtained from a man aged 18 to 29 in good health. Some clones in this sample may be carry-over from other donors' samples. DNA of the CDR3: TGTGCCAGCAGTTTACGTCAGCGGGGTTCCTACGAGCAGTACTTC. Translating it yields CASSLRQRGSYEQYF.